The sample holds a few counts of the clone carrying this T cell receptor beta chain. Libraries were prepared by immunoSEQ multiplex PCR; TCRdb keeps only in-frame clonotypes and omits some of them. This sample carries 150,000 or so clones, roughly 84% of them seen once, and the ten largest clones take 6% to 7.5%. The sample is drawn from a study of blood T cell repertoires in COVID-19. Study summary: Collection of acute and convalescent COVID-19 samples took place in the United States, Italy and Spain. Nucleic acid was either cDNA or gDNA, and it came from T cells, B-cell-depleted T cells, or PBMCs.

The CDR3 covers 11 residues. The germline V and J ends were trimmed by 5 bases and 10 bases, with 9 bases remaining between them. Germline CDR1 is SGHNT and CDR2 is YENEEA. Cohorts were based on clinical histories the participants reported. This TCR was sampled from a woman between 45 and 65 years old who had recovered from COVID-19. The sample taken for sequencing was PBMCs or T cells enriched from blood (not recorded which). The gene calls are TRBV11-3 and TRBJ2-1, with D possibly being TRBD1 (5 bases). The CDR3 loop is CASSPGIEQFF. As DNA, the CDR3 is TGTGCCAGCAGCCCAGGGATCGAGCAGTTCTTC.